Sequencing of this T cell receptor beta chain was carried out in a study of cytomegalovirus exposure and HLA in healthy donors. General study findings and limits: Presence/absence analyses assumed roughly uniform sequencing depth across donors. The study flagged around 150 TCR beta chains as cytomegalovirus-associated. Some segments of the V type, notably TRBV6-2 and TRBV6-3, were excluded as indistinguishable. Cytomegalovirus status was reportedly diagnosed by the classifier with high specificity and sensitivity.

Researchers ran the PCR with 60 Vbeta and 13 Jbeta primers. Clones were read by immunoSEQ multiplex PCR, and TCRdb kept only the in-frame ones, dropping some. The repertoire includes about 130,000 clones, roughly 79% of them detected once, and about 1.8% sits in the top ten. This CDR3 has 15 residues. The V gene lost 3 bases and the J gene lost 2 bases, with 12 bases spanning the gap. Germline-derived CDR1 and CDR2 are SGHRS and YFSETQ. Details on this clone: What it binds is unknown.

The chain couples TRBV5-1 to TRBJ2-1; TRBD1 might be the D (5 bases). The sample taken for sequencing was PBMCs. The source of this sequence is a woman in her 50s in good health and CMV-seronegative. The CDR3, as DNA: TGCGCCAGCAGCTCACCTCGACAGACCTACAATGAGCAGTTCTTC. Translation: CASSSPRQTYNEQFF.